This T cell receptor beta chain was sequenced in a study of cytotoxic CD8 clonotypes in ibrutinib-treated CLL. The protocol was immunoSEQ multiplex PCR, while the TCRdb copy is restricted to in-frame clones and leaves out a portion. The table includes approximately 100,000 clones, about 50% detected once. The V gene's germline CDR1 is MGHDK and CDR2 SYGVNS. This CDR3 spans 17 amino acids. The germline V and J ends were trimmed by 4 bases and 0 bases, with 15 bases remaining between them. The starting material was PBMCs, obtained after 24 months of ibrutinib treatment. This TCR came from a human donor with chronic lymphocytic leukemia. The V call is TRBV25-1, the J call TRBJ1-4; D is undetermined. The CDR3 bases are TGTGCCAGCAGTGTGGCAGGCCCTCGTTCAACTAATGAAAAACTGTTTTTT. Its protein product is CASSVAGPRSTNEKLFF. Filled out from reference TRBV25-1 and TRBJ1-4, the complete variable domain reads EADIYQTPRYLVIGTGKKITLECSQTMGHDKMYWYQQDPGMELHLIHYSYGVNSTEKGDLSSESTVSRIRTEHFPLTLESARPSHTSQYLCASSVAGPRSTNEKLFFGSGTQLSVL.